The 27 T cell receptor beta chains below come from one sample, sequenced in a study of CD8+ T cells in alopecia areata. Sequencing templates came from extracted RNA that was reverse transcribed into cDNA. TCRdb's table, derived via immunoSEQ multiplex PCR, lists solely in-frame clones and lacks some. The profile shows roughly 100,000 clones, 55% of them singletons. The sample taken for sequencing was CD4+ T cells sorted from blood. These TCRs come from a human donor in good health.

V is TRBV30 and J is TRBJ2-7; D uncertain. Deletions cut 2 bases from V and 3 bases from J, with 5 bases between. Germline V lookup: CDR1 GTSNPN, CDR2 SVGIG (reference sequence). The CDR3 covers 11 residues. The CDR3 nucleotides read TGTGCCTGGAGTAACTTCTACGAGCAGTACTTC. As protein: CAWSNFYEQYF.

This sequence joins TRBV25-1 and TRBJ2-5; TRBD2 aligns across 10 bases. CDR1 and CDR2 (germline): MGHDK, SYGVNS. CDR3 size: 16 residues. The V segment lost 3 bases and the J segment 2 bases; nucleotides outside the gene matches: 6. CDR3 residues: CASSDYKTSGQETQYF. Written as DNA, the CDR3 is TGTGCCAGCAGTGATTATAAGACTAGCGGGCAAGAGACCCAGTACTTC.

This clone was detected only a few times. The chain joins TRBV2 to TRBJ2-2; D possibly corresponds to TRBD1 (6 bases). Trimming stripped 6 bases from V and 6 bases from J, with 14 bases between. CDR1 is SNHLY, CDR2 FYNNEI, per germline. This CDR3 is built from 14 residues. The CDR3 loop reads CASRPQGLSGELFF. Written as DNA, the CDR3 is TGTGCCAGCAGGCCACAGGGATTGTCCGGGGAGCTGTTTTTT.

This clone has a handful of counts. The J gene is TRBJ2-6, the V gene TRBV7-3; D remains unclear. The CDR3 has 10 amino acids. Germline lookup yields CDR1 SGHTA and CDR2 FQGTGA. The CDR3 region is CTTGANVLTF. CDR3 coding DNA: TGTACGACTGGGGCCAACGTCCTGACTTTC.

The CDR3 DNA sequence: TGTGCCAGTAGTAACAGGTTTTCATCGGGCACCGGGGAGCTGTTTTTT. Encoded protein: CASSNRFSSGTGELFF. The chain is built from TRBV19 and TRBJ2-2; the D gene is possibly TRBD1 (5 bases). The V gene's germline CDR1 is LNHDA and CDR2 SQIVND (reference sequence). The CDR3 runs 16 residues. V lost 4 bases and J 4 bases, leaving 16 bases between the germline ends. Drawing the rest from reference TRBV19 and TRBJ2-2, the complete variable domain is DGGITQSPKYLFRKEGQNVTLSCEQNLNHDAMYWYRQDPGQGLRLIYYSQIVNDFQKGDIAEGYSVSREKKESFPLTVTSAQKNPTAFYLCASSNRFSSGTGELFFGEGSRLTVL.

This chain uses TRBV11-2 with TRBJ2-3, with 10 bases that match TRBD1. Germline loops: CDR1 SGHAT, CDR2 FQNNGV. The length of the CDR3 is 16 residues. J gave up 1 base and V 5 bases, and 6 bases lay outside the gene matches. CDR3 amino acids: CASSGQTGGGTDTQYF. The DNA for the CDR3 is TGTGCCAGCAGCGGGCAGACAGGGGGCGGCACAGATACGCAGTATTTT.

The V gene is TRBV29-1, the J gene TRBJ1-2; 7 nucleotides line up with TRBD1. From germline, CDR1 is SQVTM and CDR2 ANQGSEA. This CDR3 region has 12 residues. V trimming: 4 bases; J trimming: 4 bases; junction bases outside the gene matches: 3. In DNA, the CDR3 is TGCAGCGTTGGACAGGGAGGCTATGGCTACACCTTC. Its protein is CSVGQGGYGYTF.

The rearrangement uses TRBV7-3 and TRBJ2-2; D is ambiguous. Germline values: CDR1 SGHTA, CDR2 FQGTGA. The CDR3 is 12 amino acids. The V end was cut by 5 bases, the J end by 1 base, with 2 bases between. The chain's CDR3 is CASSLNTGELFF. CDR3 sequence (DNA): TGTGCCAGCAGCCTGAACACCGGGGAGCTGTTTTTT.

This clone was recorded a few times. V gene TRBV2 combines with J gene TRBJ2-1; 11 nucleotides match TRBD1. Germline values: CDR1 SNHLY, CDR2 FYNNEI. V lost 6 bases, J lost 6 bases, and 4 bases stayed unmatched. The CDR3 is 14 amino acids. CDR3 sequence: CASRPGQGVNEQFF. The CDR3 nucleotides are TGTGCCAGCAGGCCGGGACAGGGGGTCAATGAGCAGTTCTTC.

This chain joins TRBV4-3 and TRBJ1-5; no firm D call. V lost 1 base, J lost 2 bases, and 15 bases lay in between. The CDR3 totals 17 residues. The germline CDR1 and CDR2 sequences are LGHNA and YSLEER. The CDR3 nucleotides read TGCGCCAGCAGCCAAGTTTTGAGTAAATTGGGCAATCAGCCCCAGCATTTT. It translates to CASSQVLSKLGNQPQHF.

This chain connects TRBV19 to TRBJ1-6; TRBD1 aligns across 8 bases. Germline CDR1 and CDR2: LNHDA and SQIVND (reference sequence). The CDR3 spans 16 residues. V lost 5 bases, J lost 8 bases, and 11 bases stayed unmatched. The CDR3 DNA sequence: TGTGCCAGTAGTTACTATCAAGGACAGGGTTATTCACCCCTCCACTTT. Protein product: CASSYYQGQGYSPLHF.

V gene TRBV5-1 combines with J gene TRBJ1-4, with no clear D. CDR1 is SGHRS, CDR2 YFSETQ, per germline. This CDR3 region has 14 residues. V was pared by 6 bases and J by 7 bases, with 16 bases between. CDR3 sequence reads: CASKMTPEGEKLFF. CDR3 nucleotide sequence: TGCGCCAGCAAAATGACCCCAGAGGGTGAAAAACTGTTTTTT.

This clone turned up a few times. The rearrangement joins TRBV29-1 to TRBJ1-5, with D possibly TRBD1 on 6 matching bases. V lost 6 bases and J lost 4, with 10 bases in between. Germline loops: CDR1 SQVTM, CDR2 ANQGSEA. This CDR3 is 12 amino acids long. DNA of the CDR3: TGCAGCGTCATGGACAGTAATCAGCCCCAGCATTTT. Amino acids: CSVMDSNQPQHF.

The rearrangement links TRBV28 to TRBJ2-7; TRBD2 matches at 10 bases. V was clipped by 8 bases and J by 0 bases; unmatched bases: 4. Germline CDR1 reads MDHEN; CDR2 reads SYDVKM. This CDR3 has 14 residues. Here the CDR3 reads CASGLAGASYEQYF. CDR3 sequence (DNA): TGTGCCAGCGGCCTAGCGGGGGCCTCCTACGAGCAGTACTTC.

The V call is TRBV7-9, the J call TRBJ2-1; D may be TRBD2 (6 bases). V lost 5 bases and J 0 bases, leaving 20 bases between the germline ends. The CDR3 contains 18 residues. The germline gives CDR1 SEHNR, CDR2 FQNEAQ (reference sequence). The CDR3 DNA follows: TGTGCCAGCAGCCCTCCCTTGAGGTTGACTAGCTCCTACAATGAGCAGTTCTTC. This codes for CASSPPLRLTSSYNEQFF.

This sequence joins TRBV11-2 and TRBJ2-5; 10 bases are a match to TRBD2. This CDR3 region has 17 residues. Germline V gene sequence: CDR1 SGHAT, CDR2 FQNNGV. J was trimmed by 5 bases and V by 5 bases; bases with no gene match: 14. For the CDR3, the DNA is TGTGCCAGCAGCCCCTTGGGAGCGGGGGGGCCGCGGGAGACCCAGTACTTC. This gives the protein CASSPLGAGGPRETQYF.

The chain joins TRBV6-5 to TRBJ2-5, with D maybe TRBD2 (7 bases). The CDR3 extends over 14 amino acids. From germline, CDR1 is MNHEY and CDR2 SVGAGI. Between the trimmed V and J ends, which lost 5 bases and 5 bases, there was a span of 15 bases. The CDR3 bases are TGTGCCAGCAGTGGGTCCGGGGGGCGGGAGACCCAGTACTTC. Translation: CASSGSGGRETQYF.

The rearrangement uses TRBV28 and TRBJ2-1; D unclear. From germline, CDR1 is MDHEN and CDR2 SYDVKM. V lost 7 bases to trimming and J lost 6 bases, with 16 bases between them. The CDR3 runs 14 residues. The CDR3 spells CASTPWAGRNEQFF. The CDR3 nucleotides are TGTGCCAGCACCCCCTGGGCAGGACGCAATGAGCAGTTCTTC.

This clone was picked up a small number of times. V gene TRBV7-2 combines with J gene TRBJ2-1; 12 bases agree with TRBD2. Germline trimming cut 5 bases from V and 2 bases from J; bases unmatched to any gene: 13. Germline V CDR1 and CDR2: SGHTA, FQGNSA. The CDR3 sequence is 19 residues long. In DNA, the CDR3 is TGTGCCAGCAGCCAAAGGGTGGCTAGCGGGGGGGAGACCTACAATGAGCAGTTCTTC. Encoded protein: CASSQRVASGGETYNEQFF.

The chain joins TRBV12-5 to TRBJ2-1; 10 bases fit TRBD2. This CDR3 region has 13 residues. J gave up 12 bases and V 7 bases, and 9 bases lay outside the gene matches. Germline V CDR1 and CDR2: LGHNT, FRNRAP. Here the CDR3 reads CASAIPTSGMQFF. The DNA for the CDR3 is TGTGCTAGTGCCATCCCCACTAGCGGGATGCAGTTCTTC.

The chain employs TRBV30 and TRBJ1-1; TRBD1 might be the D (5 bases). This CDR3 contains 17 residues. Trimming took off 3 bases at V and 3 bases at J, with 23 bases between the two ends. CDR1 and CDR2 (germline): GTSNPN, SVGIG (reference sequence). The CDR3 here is CAWRLQGGMGWDTEAFF. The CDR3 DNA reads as TGTGCCTGGAGGCTTCAGGGTGGCATGGGATGGGACACTGAAGCTTTCTTT.

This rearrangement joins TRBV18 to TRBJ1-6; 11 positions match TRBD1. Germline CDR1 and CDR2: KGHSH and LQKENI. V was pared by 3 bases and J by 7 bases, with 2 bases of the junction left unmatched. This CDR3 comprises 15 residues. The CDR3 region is CASSPGTGGNSPLHF. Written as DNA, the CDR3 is TGTGCCAGCTCACCGGGGACAGGGGGGAATTCACCCCTCCACTTT.

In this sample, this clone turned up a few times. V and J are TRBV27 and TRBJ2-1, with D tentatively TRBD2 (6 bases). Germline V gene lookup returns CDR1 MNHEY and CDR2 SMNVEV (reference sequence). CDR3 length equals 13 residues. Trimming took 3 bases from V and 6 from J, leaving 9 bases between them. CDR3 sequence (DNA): TGTGCCAGCAGTTTTCAACTAGCCAATGAGCAGTTCTTC. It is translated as CASSFQLANEQFF.

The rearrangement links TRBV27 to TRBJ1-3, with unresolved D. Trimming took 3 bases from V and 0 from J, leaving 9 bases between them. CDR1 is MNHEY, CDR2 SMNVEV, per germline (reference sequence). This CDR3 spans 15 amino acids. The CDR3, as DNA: TGTGCCAGCAGTTTCCAGGCAGGCTCTGGAAACACCATATATTTT. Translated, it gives CASSFQAGSGNTIYF.

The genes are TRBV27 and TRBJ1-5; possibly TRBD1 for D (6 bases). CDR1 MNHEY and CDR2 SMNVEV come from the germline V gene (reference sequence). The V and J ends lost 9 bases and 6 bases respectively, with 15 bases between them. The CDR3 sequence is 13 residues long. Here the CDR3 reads CASRQGTGQPQHF. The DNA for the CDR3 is TGTGCCAGTCGTCAGGGGACGGGTCAGCCCCAGCATTTT.

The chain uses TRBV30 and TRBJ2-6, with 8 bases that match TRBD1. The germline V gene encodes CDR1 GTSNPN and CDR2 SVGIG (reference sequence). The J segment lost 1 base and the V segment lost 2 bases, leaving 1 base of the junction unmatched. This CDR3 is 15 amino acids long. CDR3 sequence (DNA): TGTGCCTGGAGTACAGGGGGATCTGGGGCCAACGTCCTGACTTTC. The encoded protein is CAWSTGGSGANVLTF.

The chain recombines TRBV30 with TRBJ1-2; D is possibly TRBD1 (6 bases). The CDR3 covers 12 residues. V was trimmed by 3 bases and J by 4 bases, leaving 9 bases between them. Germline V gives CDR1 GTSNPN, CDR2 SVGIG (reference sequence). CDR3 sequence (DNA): TGTGCCTGGAGCGGACAGTTCTATGGCTACACCTTC. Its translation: CAWSGQFYGYTF.